This entry lists 14 T cell receptor beta chains sequenced from one sample in a study of naive and memory T cell subsets. Two oligonucleotides, mixed equimolar, formed the beta constant-region primer covering TRBC1 and TRBC2. A single record per CDR3 protein comes from TCRdb applying MiXCR to the UMI-ligation and nested PCR reads. This sample has 32,000 or so distinct CDR3 sequences, with about 14% found just once. The sample consisted of effector memory CD4+ T cells from blood. Subset here: effector memory, CD45RA- CD27-. These TCRs come from a human donor in good health.

In its sample, this clonotype was seen a few times. The chain has TRBV7-9 and TRBJ2-1; 9 positions agree with TRBD1. Germline V gene data show CDR1 as SEHNR and CDR2 as FQNEAQ (reference sequence). The CDR3 spans 15 residues. Trimming removed 5 bases from V and 9 bases from J; junction bases left unmatched: 11. CDR3 in DNA: TGTGCCAGCAGCACAGGGGGCTTTGATCTTGGTGAGCAGTTCTTC. Protein product: CASSTGGFDLGEQFF.

This clonotype was seen repeatedly, ten times or more. In DNA form, the CDR3 reads TGCGCCAGCAGCCCACCGGGACAGATGTCAGCCCTCCACTTT. Residues: CASSPPGQMSALHF. This rearrangement joins TRBV4-3 to TRBJ1-6; 7 nucleotides align to TRBD1. J was trimmed by 14 bases and V by 4 bases; bases with no gene match: 11. The CDR3 contains 14 residues. CDR1 is LGHNA, CDR2 YSLEER, per germline.

The genes are TRBV2 and TRBJ2-5, with D hard to call. Germline loops: CDR1 SNHLY, CDR2 FYNNEI. The CDR3 loop spans 10 amino acids. Trimming shortened V by 8 bases and J by 5 bases, and 6 bases separated the two germline ends. This CDR3 reads CASGRETQYF. In nucleotides, the CDR3 is TGTGCCAGCGGGCGGGAGACCCAGTACTTC.

This clonotype was recorded many times. The rearrangement uses TRBV10-3 and TRBJ2-7; TRBD2 matches at 10 bases. This CDR3 is built from 13 residues. V gave up 1 base and J gave up 7 bases; unmatched junction bases: 1. Germline V gives CDR1 ENHRY, CDR2 SYGVKD. The CDR3 DNA sequence: TGTGCCATCAGTGAGTTACTAGCGGGGGAGCAGTACTTC. It is translated as CAISELLAGEQYF.

This clonotype was picked up a small number of times. The CDR3 is CASSPKRQGSYNEQFF. DNA for the CDR3: TGTGCCAGCAGCCCAAAAAGACAGGGCTCCTACAATGAGCAGTTCTTC. The chain links TRBV5-4 to TRBJ2-1; 7 bases map to TRBD1. From germline, CDR1 is SGHNT and CDR2 YYREEE (reference sequence). The CDR3 extends over 16 amino acids. Trimming removed 4 bases from V and 0 bases from J; junction bases left unmatched: 7.

This clonotype was seen more than once but under ten times. V gene TRBV28 combines with J gene TRBJ2-7; TRBD2 matches 9 bases. J lost 5 bases, V lost 7 bases, and 15 bases had no gene match. This CDR3 comprises 16 residues. The germline V gene encodes CDR1 MDHEN and CDR2 SYDVKM. Written as DNA, the CDR3 is TGTGCCAGCAAAGCGTGGGGTAGCGGGAGTGACGACGAGCAGTACTTC. The encoded protein is CASKAWGSGSDDEQYF.

This clonotype was found a few times. The CDR3 nucleotides read TGCGCCAGCAGCCACCGGTCTAGTTTAAGCGGGAGGGCCGAAGGGACAGATACGCAGTATTTT. Translating gives CASSHRSSLSGRAEGTDTQYF. This chain connects TRBV5-1 to TRBJ2-3; 10 nucleotides align to TRBD2. The V gene end was trimmed by 4 bases and the J gene end by 3 bases; junction bases not matched to a gene: 23. This CDR3 is built from 21 residues. Germline CDR1 is SGHRS and CDR2 is YFSETQ.

The chain carries TRBV27 and TRBJ2-1, with unresolved D. The CDR3 has 15 residues. Germline CDR1 reads MNHEY; CDR2 reads SMNVEV (reference sequence). V lost 0 bases, J lost 0 bases, and 6 bases lay in between. For the CDR3, the DNA is TGTGCCAGCAGTTTATCATTCGTCTCCTACAATGAGCAGTTCTTC. This translates into CASSLSFVSYNEQFF.

This clonotype was picked up many times. V usage is TRBV20-1 and J usage is TRBJ2-1; TRBD2 agrees at 7 bases. This CDR3 is 17 amino acids long. Unmatched junction bases numbered 17, after V lost 1 base and J lost 8 bases. Germline V gives CDR1 DFQATT, CDR2 SNEGSKA (reference sequence). This CDR3 is CSARATRGGGIWDEQFF. CDR3 coding DNA: TGCAGTGCTAGAGCCACCCGCGGGGGAGGAATATGGGATGAGCAGTTCTTC.

The J gene is TRBJ2-1, the V gene TRBV6-1; tentative D call: TRBD2 (5 bases). This CDR3 is 15 amino acids long. V was pared by 2 bases and J by 8 bases, with 16 bases between. Germline V gives CDR1 MNHNS, CDR2 SASEGT. DNA of the CDR3: TGTGCCAGCAGTGAACTGGGCCAGAGGGTCCATGAGCAGTTCTTC. Protein product: CASSELGQRVHEQFF.

This clonotype has a handful of counts. The rearrangement joins TRBV30 to TRBJ2-1, with D unclear. V was cut by 3 bases and J by 7 bases, with 13 bases left in between. The CDR3 is 13 amino acids. The V gene's germline CDR1 is GTSNPN and CDR2 SVGIG (reference sequence). CDR3: CAWSRDQRNEQFF. CDR3 coding DNA: TGTGCCTGGAGCAGAGACCAGAGGAATGAGCAGTTCTTC.

This clonotype occurred a few times. In nucleotides, the CDR3 is TGTGCCAGCAGCTTGTTTCAGGGGGCGGTCGATGAGCAGTTCTTC. This gives the protein CASSLFQGAVDEQFF. This chain links TRBV7-2 with TRBJ2-1; the match to TRBD1 covers 8 bases. The length of the CDR3 is 15 residues. The V gene end was trimmed by 3 bases and the J gene end by 8 bases; junction bases not matched to a gene: 9. Germline CDR1 reads SGHTA; CDR2 reads FQGNSA.

This clonotype was counted a few times. The chain couples TRBV28 to TRBJ2-7; the D is unclear. The CDR3 has 16 residues. The V end was cut by 3 bases, the J end by 0 bases, with 15 bases between. Germline V gives CDR1 MDHEN, CDR2 SYDVKM. The CDR3 DNA sequence: TGTGCCAGCAGTTTCCACCTACAGACTCTCTCCTACGAGCAGTACTTC. It codes for CASSFHLQTLSYEQYF. Full variable domain (missing parts from reference TRBV28 and TRBJ2-7): DVKVTQSSRYLVKRTGEKVFLECVQDMDHENMFWYRQDPGLGLRLIYFSYDVKMKEKGDIPEGYSVSREKKERFSLILESASTNQTSMYLCASSFHLQTLSYEQYFGPGTRLTVT.

On this clonotype: A single base separates this from a much larger clone, so it may be a read error. The chain carries TRBV9 and TRBJ2-1, with a tentative D call TRBD1 (5 bases). V was trimmed by 5 bases and J by 14 bases, leaving 20 bases between them. CDR3 length equals 13 residues. Germline assignment: CDR1 SGDLS and CDR2 YYNGEE. The CDR3 loop is CASRPTLWGQEFF. The CDR3, as DNA: TGTGCCAGCAGACCCACTCTCTGGGGCCAGGAGTTCTTC.